The T cell receptor beta chain under discussion was sequenced for a study of blood T cell repertoires in COVID-19 (dated by TCRdb to the early 2020s). As for the study more broadly: Samples from collaborators originated in the United States, Italy and Spain and spanned both the acute and convalescent phases of COVID-19. Deeply sampled blood TCRbeta repertoires from subjects exposed to, actively infected with, or recovered from COVID-19 were included in the dataset. Samples came from the ongoing ImmuneRACE study (first 160 participants) plus 1,254 subjects from 6 global collaborators. Where HLA class I and class II types were available, the types were taken from metadata supplied by the sample provider, not from assay-based typing. The repertoires were released in a freely available public database meant as a resource for research on the immune response to SARS-CoV-2. The prospective study material was composed of cDNA or gDNA derived from T cells, B-cell-depleted T cells, or PBMCs. The sample metadata nearly always contained a de-identified subject ID, COVID-19 status, age in years and sex. Results the study describes overall, beyond this receptor: Clinical and demographic metadata were provided uncurated, with the amount varying by source and participant.

Per the germline V gene, MGHRA is the CDR1 and YSYEKL is the CDR2. Relative to germline, V is 0 bases shorter and J is 1 base shorter, with 20 bases between their ends. Counted from cysteine to phenylalanine, this CDR3 has 19 amino acids. Only CDR3 DNA is held: 57 bases, read in frame from base 1. Comments on this clone: Its specific antigen is unknown. Per-nucleotide qualities are absent, and no much larger clonotype sits a single base away.

Whole blood was collected in K2EDTA tubes by collaborating institutions according to the institutions' own protocols. For TCRbeta analysis, collaborators shipped samples in one of three forms: frozen whole blood, isolated PBMCs, or DNA extracted from either of those sample types. TCRbeta CDR3 regions were amplified from genomic DNA by means of the immunoSEQ Assay, a bias-controlled multiplex PCR. Regarding the original processing steps: The number of nucleated cells in each sample was estimated from the amplification of reference gene primers within the assay. To quantify the absolute abundance of each unique TCRbeta CDR3 rearrangement, sequence reads were collapsed and filtered. For each sample, productive Simpson clonality was calculated as the square root of Simpson's diversity index over productive rearrangements. TCRdb limited this immuneACCESS table to in-frame rearrangements with V and J called. A share of clones is missing; checked studies link under half to unresolved V genes, and the rest is unexplained. V and J calls and clone size are copied from that table; D and trimming were computed from the DNA. The sample yields 250,000 to 350,000 clones; around 88% were counted once. The biggest ten clones account for around 0.84% of the sample.

The rearrangement combines TRBV4-1 with TRBJ2-3, with TRBD2 perhaps the D gene, on 6 matching bases. The sequence was collected from a man aged 30 to 39 with acute or convalescent COVID-19. The sequencing sample was made of peripheral blood. The sequence in DNA is TGCGCCAGCAGCCAAGAGAAGGGTTCGGGGGTACGACGCACAGATACGCAGTATTTT. Its protein is CASSQEKGSGVRRTDTQYF.